This is a list of T cell receptor beta chains from one sample in a study of T cell responses to AZD1222 COVID-19 vaccine. Using immunoSEQ multiplex PCR, the repertoire was profiled, and TCRdb retains in-frame clones only, with some absent. The data show 120,000 or so clones, roughly nine tenths seen once. The source was peripheral blood, collected on day 0 of AZD1222 vaccination. All receptors derive from an adult in good health. The CDR3 runs from the conserved cysteine through the conserved F or W. Each record gives: clone size, D gene, V gene, CDR3 length, J gene, CDR3 DNA, CDR3 protein. The D gene is left open where the match is weak. A row's size may be missing; if present it is once, few, many or a size class.

-	-	TRBV3-1/TRBV3-2	13	TRBJ1-1	TGTGCCAGCAGCCAAGAGGGCCTCGCTGAAGCTTTCTTT	CASSQEGLAEAFF
-	-	TRBV2	18	TRBJ2-2	TGTGCCAGCAGCAACCCGGGACTCTTATTTCCGAACACCGGGGAGCTGTTTTTT	CASSNPGLLFPNTGELFF
-	-	TRBV12-3/TRBV12-4	13	TRBJ1-1	TGTGCCAGCACCTACGATCCGAACACTGAAGCTTTCTTT	CASTYDPNTEAFF
-	-	TRBV30	13	TRBJ2-5	TGTGCCTGGAGTGTACCCAAGAAAGAGACCCAGTACTTC	CAWSVPKKETQYF
-	-	TRBV11-2	19	TRBJ2-6	TGTGCCAGCAGGGCCCTCGGCAGGCAACACAGCTCTGGGGCCAACGTCCTGACTTTC	CASRALGRQHSSGANVLTF
-	-	TRBV7-8	19	TRBJ1-6	TGTGCCAGCAGCCCTAGGGCGGGGCAGGCGGTGGGGGATAATTCACCCCTCCACTTT	CASSPRAGQAVGDNSPLHF
-	TRBD1	TRBV27	15	TRBJ2-7	TGTGCCAGCAGTTTCAGTCCCGGGACAGGGGTCGAGCAGTACTTC	CASSFSPGTGVEQYF
-	-	TRBV7-6	15	TRBJ1-6	TGTGCCAGCAGCTTAGGTCCAGGGAGGGGGTCACCCCTCCACTTT	CASSLGPGRGSPLHF
-	-	TRBV28	16	TRBJ1-6	TGTGCCAGCAGTTCCACAGGGTTGGGCAATGATTCACCCCTCCACTTT	CASSSTGLGNDSPLHF
-	-	TRBV5-8	14	TRBJ2-7	TGTGCCAGCAGCCGTTCGCGGAACTCCTACGAGCAGTACTTC	CASSRSRNSYEQYF
-	-	TRBV12-3/TRBV12-4	13	TRBJ1-6	TGTGCCAGCAGTTTAGGCCCCTATTCACCCCTCCACTTT	CASSLGPYSPLHF
-	TRBD1	TRBV3-1/TRBV3-2	18	TRBJ1-6	TGTGCCAGCAGCCAACCCGGACAGGGGGCATCCTATAATTCACCCCTCCACTTT	CASSQPGQGASYNSPLHF
-	TRBD1	TRBV10-3	15	TRBJ1-4	TGTGCCATCAGTGGGACCGCAGGGGGCTTTGAAAAACTGTTTTTT	CAISGTAGGFEKLFF
-	-	TRBV6-1	13	TRBJ2-4	TGTGCCAGCAAAGTGGGAGCCAAAAACATTCAGTACTTC	CASKVGAKNIQYF
-	-	TRBV29-1	13	TRBJ2-2	TGCAGCGGGACGGGCCAGAACACCGGGGAGCTGTTTTTT	CSGTGQNTGELFF
once	-	TRBV4-3	16	TRBJ1-2	TGCGCCAGCAGCCAATCCAGAGTTGGAGGTAACTATGGCTACACCTTC	CASSQSRVGGNYGYTF
-	TRBD1	TRBV5-1	16	TRBJ1-1	TGCGCCAGCAGCTTGGGCAGGGGGAAAGGGGAAACTGAAGCTTTCTTT	CASSLGRGKGETEAFF
-	TRBD2	TRBV3-1/TRBV3-2	17	TRBJ2-5	TGTGCCAGCAGCCAAGTCTATAGCGGGGGGGCCCCAGAGACCCAGTACTTC	CASSQVYSGGAPETQYF
-	TRBD1	TRBV15	14	TRBJ2-5	TGTGCCACCAAGCTAACAGGGGGCAGAGAGACCCAGTACTTC	CATKLTGGRETQYF
-	-	TRBV4-1	11	TRBJ2-7	TGCGCCAGCAGCCACTCCTACGAGCAGTACTTC	CASSHSYEQYF
once	TRBD1	TRBV10-1	13	TRBJ1-5	TGCGCCAGCAGCCACAGGGGCGATCAGCCCCAGCATTTT	CASSHRGDQPQHF
-	-	TRBV10-3	14	TRBJ1-5	TGTGCCATCAGTGAGTTACAGGCCAATCAGCCCCAGCATTTT	CAISELQANQPQHF
once	TRBD1	TRBV9	15	TRBJ1-1	TGTGCCAGCAGCGGACGACAGGGGGTTAGCACTGAAGCTTTCTTT	CASSGRQGVSTEAFF
-	-	TRBV18	10	TRBJ2-1	TGTGCCAGCTCACAGGGGGAGCAGTTCTTC	CASSQGEQFF
-	-	TRBV3-1/TRBV3-2	13	TRBJ1-2	TGTGCCAGCAGCCCCGGGTCTGAGTATGGCTACACCTTC	CASSPGSEYGYTF
-	TRBD1	TRBV18	13	TRBJ1-1	TGTGCCAGCTCACCAATCGACAGGGGGGTAGCTTTCTTT	CASSPIDRGVAFF
-	TRBD2	TRBV9	17	TRBJ2-2	TGTGCCAGCAGCGCCCGACTAGCTCCGATGGGGTCCGGGGAGCTGTTTTTT	CASSARLAPMGSGELFF
few	-	TRBV10-3	18	TRBJ2-1	TGTGCCATCAGTGACTGGGATCGAGCGGGTGAACCTTACAATGAGCAGTTCTTC	CAISDWDRAGEPYNEQFF
once	-	TRBV7-8	16	TRBJ1-1	TGTGCCAGCAGCTGGCTTGGGGGGGCGGGGAACACTGAAGCTTTCTTT	CASSWLGGAGNTEAFF
-	-	TRBV3-1/TRBV3-2	14	TRBJ2-6	TGTGCCAGCAGCCCTATTTCTGGGGCCAACGTCCTGACTTTC	CASSPISGANVLTF
-	-	TRBV5-1	11	TRBJ1-1	TGCGCCAGCCGGCGGGCCACTGAAGCTTTCTTT	CASRRATEAFF
-	TRBD1	TRBV7-9	16	TRBJ2-3	TGTGCCAGCAGCCTCCGGACAGGGGGCTTTACAGATACGCAGTATTTT	CASSLRTGGFTDTQYF
-	-	TRBV29-1	11	TRBJ2-2	TGCAGCGTTGAACAGGGCCGGGAGCTGTTTTTT	CSVEQGRELFF
few	-	TRBV6-1	16	TRBJ2-1	TGTGCCAGCAGTGGGGGAGGACAGGTTCCGGGGAATGAGCAGTTCTTC	CASSGGGQVPGNEQFF
-	-	TRBV19	14	TRBJ1-5	TGTGCCAGTAGCCCAGACAGTCCCAATCAGCCCCAGCATTTT	CASSPDSPNQPQHF
-	TRBD2	TRBV6-6	16	TRBJ2-7	TGTGCCAGCAGTCCGCTAAGGACTAGCGGCTCCTACGAGCAGTACTTC	CASSPLRTSGSYEQYF
-	TRBD1	TRBV12-5	15	TRBJ2-7	TGTGCTAGTGGACCCGGACAGGGGGGTTCCTACGAGCAGTACTTC	CASGPGQGGSYEQYF
-	-	TRBV21-1	15	TRBJ1-6	TGTGCCAGCAGCATAGACAGGGGCCCTAATTCACCCCTCCACTTT	CASSIDRGPNSPLHF
-	TRBD2	TRBV5-1	18	TRBJ2-1	TGCGCCAGCAGCTTGGGTTCGACGGGCGGGAGAGGAAAAAATGAGCAGTTCTTC	CASSLGSTGGRGKNEQFF
once	-	TRBV19	12	TRBJ2-7	TGTGCCAGTGGTCACGGATACTACGAGCAGTACTTC	CASGHGYYEQYF
-	-	TRBV6-5	15	TRBJ1-5	TGTGCCAGCAGCAAAGATTTATATAGCAATCAGCCCCAGCATTTT	CASSKDLYSNQPQHF
-	TRBD1	TRBV6-5	14	TRBJ2-7	TGTGCCAGCAGCCGACGGACAGGGGGGTACGAGCAGTACTTC	CASSRRTGGYEQYF
-	TRBD1	TRBV9	18	TRBJ1-1	TGTGCCAGCAGCGTAGGAGGGGAGGGGGCATTCCTGAACACTGAAGCTTTCTTT	CASSVGGEGAFLNTEAFF
-	TRBD1	TRBV2	13	TRBJ2-3	TGTGCCAGCAGTTATCAGGGGGCCGATACGCAGTATTTT	CASSYQGADTQYF
once	TRBD2	TRBV11-2	17	TRBJ2-3	TGTGCCAGCAGCTTAGGACTAGCGGGGGGCGGGACAGATACGCAGTATTTT	CASSLGLAGGGTDTQYF
-	-	TRBV4-3	15	TRBJ2-1	TGCGCCAGCAGCCTATCTGGCGGGCTAACCAATGAGCAGTTCTTC	CASSLSGGLTNEQFF
-	TRBD1	TRBV7-3	14	TRBJ1-6	TGTGCCAGCAGCTTAATGGGACAGAATTCACCCCTCCACTTT	CASSLMGQNSPLHF
-	-	TRBV6-5	14	TRBJ1-2	TGTGCCAGCAGTAACACTGGGTACAGCTATGGCTACACCTTC	CASSNTGYSYGYTF
-	-	TRBV3-1/TRBV3-2	13	TRBJ1-2	TGTGCCAGCAGTCAACCACAGGGCTCTGGCTACACCTTC	CASSQPQGSGYTF
-	-	TRBV11-1	15	TRBJ1-1	TGTGCCAGCAGCTTGGGAGGGACGGCCCGGGCTGAAGCTTTCTTT	CASSLGGTARAEAFF
-	-	TRBV7-3	13	TRBJ2-1	TGTGCCAGCAGCCCCGCCAGCCGCTATGAGCAGTTCTTC	CASSPASRYEQFF
-	-	TRBV7-9	14	TRBJ1-6	TGTGCCAGCAGCTTATCGACAGGAGGTTCACCCCTCCACTTT	CASSLSTGGSPLHF
-	TRBD1	TRBV7-9	15	TRBJ2-5	TGTGCCAGCAGCTTAGTTGGACAGGGAGTGGAGACCCAGTACTTC	CASSLVGQGVETQYF